The 28 T cell receptor beta chains below come from one sample, sequenced in a study of CD8 T cells in ankylosing spondylitis. TCRdb ran MiXCR on the 5' RACE reads and lists one entry per CDR3 protein. The sample consists of a few hundred thousand distinct CDR3 sequences, under 20% of them appearing once. What was sequenced was blood, either unsorted or a sorted T cell fraction (not recorded which). These receptors all come from a male donor with ankylosing spondylitis or in good health (not recorded which).

The J gene is TRBJ2-5, the V gene TRBV29-1; D gene ambiguous. Trimming cost V 0 bases and J 5 bases, with 16 bases left between them. Germline assignment: CDR1 SQVTM and CDR2 ANQGSEA. This CDR3 spans 15 amino acids. The chain's CDR3 is CSVEDLGPWWETQYF. CDR3 nucleotides: TGCAGCGTTGAAGATTTAGGCCCCTGGTGGGAGACCCAGTACTTC. The full variable domain, in which reference TRBV29-1 and TRBJ2-5 provide the parts outside the CDR3, is SAVISQKPSRDICQRGTSLTIQCQVDSQVTMMFWYRQQPGQSLTLIATANQGSEATYESGFVIDKFPISRPNLTFSTLTVSNMSPEDSSIYLCSVEDLGPWWETQYFGPGTRLLVL.

The V call is TRBV20-1, the J call TRBJ2-1, with TRBD2 matching 10 bases. Trimming removed 3 bases from V and 0 bases from J; junction bases left unmatched: 2. CDR1 and CDR2 from the germline V gene are DFQATT and SNEGSKA (reference sequence). This CDR3 spans 15 amino acids. The CDR3 DNA follows: TGCAGTGCTAGTCCTAGCGGGAGCTCCTACAATGAGCAGTTCTTC. Its protein is CSASPSGSSYNEQFF.

This clonotype was recorded many times. This chain joins TRBV7-2 and TRBJ1-1, with a tentative D call TRBD1 (6 bases). This CDR3 has 13 amino acids. The V end lost 5 bases, the J end lost 10 bases, and 17 bases lay between the germline ends. Germline V lookup: CDR1 SGHTA, CDR2 FQGNSA. CDR3 sequence (DNA): TGTGCCAGCAGCCCGTACTCAGGGGAAATAGCTTTCTTT. Translating it yields CASSPYSGEIAFF. Based on the CDR3 plus reference TRBV7-2 and TRBJ1-1, the full variable domain is GAGVSQSPSNKVTEKGKDVELRCDPISGHTALYWYRQSLGQGLEFLIYFQGNSAPDKSGLPSDRFSAERTGGSVSTLTIQRTQQEDSAVYLCASSPYSGEIAFFGQGTRLTVV.

This clonotype has just a few counts. The chain is built from TRBV20-1 and TRBJ2-2; TRBD2 matches at 12 bases. Germline values: CDR1 DFQATT, CDR2 SNEGSKA (reference sequence). After removal of 5 bases from V and 2 bases from J, the junction contained 3 bases not matched to a gene. The CDR3 covers 15 residues. The CDR3 region is CSAASGRANTGELFF. Written as DNA, the CDR3 is TGCAGTGCTGCTAGCGGGAGGGCCAACACCGGGGAGCTGTTTTTT.

The chain couples TRBV4-3 to TRBJ2-7; 12 nucleotides agree with TRBD1. This CDR3 region has 16 residues. The junction had 7 bases not matched to a gene; V was cut back by 3 bases and J by 4 bases. Germline assignment: CDR1 LGHNA and CDR2 YSLEER. The CDR3 DNA reads as TGCGCCAGCAGCCACGGGACAGGGGGCTACGGGTACGAGCAGTACTTC. Its protein product is CASSHGTGGYGYEQYF.

This clonotype was seen a few times. This chain links TRBV9 with TRBJ2-1, with D possibly called TRBD1 or TRBD2 (6 bases each). The CDR3 runs 14 residues. The germline gives CDR1 SGDLS, CDR2 YYNGEE. The V end was cut by 0 bases, the J end by 8 bases, with 12 bases between. CDR3 coding DNA: TGTGCCAGCAGCGTAGGGTCCGGGGGCGATGAGCAGTTCTTC. Amino acid sequence: CASSVGSGGDEQFF. The full variable domain, with the rest looked up from reference TRBV9 and TRBJ2-1, is DSGVTQTPKHLITATGQRVTLRCSPRSGDLSVYWYQQSLDQGLQFLIQYYNGEERAKGNILERFSAQQFPDLHSELNLSSLELGDSALYFCASSVGSGGDEQFFGPGTRLTVL.

The chain uses TRBV9 and TRBJ2-3, with D perhaps being TRBD1 or TRBD2 (6 bases each). Per the germline V gene, CDR1 is SGDLS and CDR2 is YYNGEE. Trimming took 0 bases from V and 6 from J, leaving 23 bases between them. This CDR3 has 18 amino acids. CDR3 loop: CASSVEGGGTRPWDTQYF. Here the CDR3 DNA reads TGTGCCAGCAGCGTAGAGGGGGGCGGGACTCGGCCGTGGGATACGCAGTATTTT.

The chain recombines TRBV29-1 with TRBJ1-1; the D gene is possibly TRBD1 (5 bases). This CDR3 contains 13 residues. Trimming shortened V by 7 bases and J by 4 bases, and 16 bases separated the two germline ends. From germline, CDR1 is SQVTM and CDR2 ANQGSEA. CDR3 DNA: TGCAGCGCCGGAGCCCCAAGGGGCACTGAAGCTTTCTTT. It specifies CSAGAPRGTEAFF.

This clonotype was counted a few times. The rearrangement joins TRBV11-3 to TRBJ2-1; the match to TRBD2 covers 8 bases. The length of the CDR3 is 16 residues. The junction had 12 bases not matched to a gene; V was cut back by 4 bases and J by 7 bases. Germline CDR1 is SGHNT and CDR2 is YENEEA. Here the CDR3 DNA reads TGTGCCAGCAGCTCCCCCCACAGCGGGAGAGGTAATGAGCAGTTCTTC. Residues: CASSSPHSGRGNEQFF. The whole variable domain, filled in from reference TRBV11-3 and TRBJ2-1, reads EAGVVQSPRYKIIEKKQPVAFWCNPISGHNTLYWYLQNLGQGPELLIRYENEEAVDDSQLPKDRFSAERLKGVDSTLKIQPAELGDSAVYLCASSSPHSGRGNEQFFGPGTRLTVL.

The CDR3 nucleotides are TGTGCCAGCAGCTCCGGACAACCCGGGGGCAATCAGCCCCAGCATTTT. It is translated as CASSSGQPGGNQPQHF. The chain employs TRBV7-8 and TRBJ1-5; D may be TRBD1 (5 bases). Germline V gives CDR1 SGHVS, CDR2 FQNEAQ. This CDR3 comprises 16 residues. Deletions cut 4 bases from V and 2 bases from J, with 15 bases between.

This clonotype was counted once. V usage is TRBV25-1 and J usage is TRBJ1-2; D gene uncertain. The CDR3 loop spans 14 amino acids. The germline gives CDR1 MGHDK, CDR2 SYGVNS. The germline V and J ends were trimmed by 2 bases and 3 bases, with 10 bases remaining between them. DNA for the CDR3: TGTGCCAGCAGTGAAGCAGACGAGGACTATGGCTACACCTTC. Protein sequence: CASSEADEDYGYTF.

This clonotype was counted only a few times. The CDR3 sequence: CASSSRMRGSGANVLTF. The CDR3 DNA is TGTGCCAGCAGTTCCAGGATGAGGGGGTCTGGGGCCAACGTCCTGACTTTC. V is TRBV6-4 and J is TRBJ2-6, with a possible D match to TRBD1 (6 bases). CDR3 length: 17 residues. Germline V gene lookup returns CDR1 MRHNA and CDR2 SNTAGT. V was trimmed by 5 bases and J by 1 base, leaving 15 bases between them.

This chain connects TRBV5-1 to TRBJ2-7; D call uncertain. The germline gives CDR1 SGHRS, CDR2 YFSETQ. The V end was cut by 0 bases, the J end by 2 bases, with 9 bases between. CDR3 length: 14 amino acids. The CDR3 coding sequence is TGCGCCAGCAGCTTGGAGCATCAGGCCTACGAGCAGTACTTC. This translates into CASSLEHQAYEQYF.

The DNA for the CDR3 is TGTGCCAGCAGCTTAGTAGGTACCGAGCAGTTCTTC. Its protein is CASSLVGTEQFF. The genes are TRBV7-9 and TRBJ2-1; D unclear. The V gene lost 1 base and the J gene lost 10 bases, with 8 bases spanning the gap. Germline assignment: CDR1 SEHNR and CDR2 FQNEAQ (reference sequence). There are 12 residues in the CDR3.

This clonotype was seen ten or more times. This chain connects TRBV29-1 to TRBJ2-1, with TRBD2 matching 7 bases. CDR1 is SQVTM and CDR2 is ANQGSEA in the germline V gene. The CDR3 consists of 15 residues. The ends lost 7 bases at V and 2 bases at J; junction bases unmatched: 11. The chain's CDR3 is CSANGLDNAYNEQFF. DNA of the CDR3: TGCAGCGCCAACGGACTAGACAATGCCTACAATGAGCAGTTCTTC.

This sequence joins TRBV7-8 and TRBJ2-1, with 10 positions matching TRBD2. Germline CDR1 is SGHVS and CDR2 is FQNEAQ. The J segment lost 1 base and the V segment lost 1 base, leaving 7 bases of the junction unmatched. CDR3 size: 18 residues. Here the CDR3 DNA reads TGTGCCAGCAGCTTAGGGTGGGGACTAGCGTTTTCCTACAATGAGCAGTTCTTC. Its translation: CASSLGWGLAFSYNEQFF.

The rearrangement uses TRBV4-1 and TRBJ1-1; D uncertain. CDR3 size: 14 residues. The V end lost 1 base, the J end lost 1 base, and 7 bases lay between the germline ends. Germline-derived CDR1 and CDR2 are MGHRA and YSYEKL. In nucleotides, the CDR3 is TGCGCCAGCAGCCAAGTACCGGGGAACACTGAAGCTTTCTTT. It translates to CASSQVPGNTEAFF.

V is TRBV4-3 and J is TRBJ1-2, with TRBD1 as a possible D gene (6 bases). CDR3 length: 15 residues. CDR1 is LGHNA, CDR2 YSLEER, per germline. V lost 0 bases and J lost 3, with 11 bases in between. CDR3 region: CASSQEAGVHYGYTF. The CDR3 coding sequence is TGCGCCAGCAGCCAAGAGGCAGGGGTTCACTATGGCTACACCTTC.

The sample holds a few counts of this clonotype. The chain uses TRBV20-1 and TRBJ2-5, with D tentatively TRBD2 (5 bases). Germline CDR1 DFQATT, CDR2 SNEGSKA (reference sequence). The CDR3 runs to 13 residues. Between the trimmed V and J ends, which lost 5 bases and 5 bases, there was a span of 15 bases. The CDR3 loop is CSASWWESETQYF. CDR3 in DNA: TGCAGTGCTTCTTGGTGGGAGAGTGAGACCCAGTACTTC.

This chain joins TRBV5-5 and TRBJ2-1, with TRBD1 as a possible D gene (6 bases). The CDR3 consists of 16 residues. The V end was cut by 0 bases, the J end by 8 bases, with 18 bases between. The V gene's germline CDR1 is SGHKS and CDR2 YYEKEE (reference sequence). For the CDR3, the DNA is TGTGCCAGCAGCTTGGAGGGGACATGGACTTGGGATGAGCAGTTCTTC. Translating it yields CASSLEGTWTWDEQFF. Together with reference TRBV5-5 and TRBJ2-1, the CDR3 gives the full variable domain: DAGVTQSPTHLIKTRGQQVTLRCSPISGHKSVSWYQQVLGQGPQFIFQYYEKEERGRGNFPDRFSARQFPNYSSELNVNALLLGDSALYLCASSLEGTWTWDEQFFGPGTRLTVL.

The gene calls are TRBV12-3 or TRBV12-4 and TRBJ2-7, with 7 nucleotides matching TRBD1. This CDR3 contains 14 residues. V lost 7 bases and J lost 0; bases outside the gene matches: 6. CDR3 nucleotides: TGTGCCAGCAACCGACAGGGTAGCTCCTACGAGCAGTACTTC. It specifies CASNRQGSSYEQYF.

This clonotype was found a few times. The chain carries TRBV27 and TRBJ2-7, with D tentatively TRBD2 (5 bases). This CDR3 has 13 amino acids. In germline, CDR1 is MNHEY, CDR2 SMNVEV (reference sequence). Trimming cost V 3 bases and J 8 bases, with 14 bases left between them. The CDR3 DNA reads as TGTGCCAGCAGTTTCTCCTCTCGGAGGAAGCAGTACTTC. Encoded protein: CASSFSSRRKQYF.

The V gene is TRBV27, the J gene TRBJ2-2; D may be TRBD1 (5 bases). The CDR3 consists of 14 residues. The germline V and J ends were trimmed by 8 bases and 6 bases, with 16 bases remaining between them. Looked up from germline, CDR1 is MNHEY and CDR2 is SMNVEV (reference sequence). The CDR3 coding sequence is TGTGCCAGCGGCTCGGGTCAGGGCGCCGGGGAGCTGTTTTTT. It is translated as CASGSGQGAGELFF.

This clonotype was counted many times. The genes are TRBV28 and TRBJ2-7, with 9 bases fitting TRBD1. Germline trimming cut 5 bases from V and 4 bases from J; bases unmatched to any gene: 9. The V gene's germline CDR1 is MDHEN and CDR2 SYDVKM. This CDR3 contains 15 residues. CDR3 in amino acids: CASSTVETGGYEQYF. The CDR3 DNA follows: TGTGCCAGCAGTACCGTCGAGACAGGGGGTTACGAGCAGTACTTC.

The J gene is TRBJ2-1, the V gene TRBV11-2; TRBD2 agrees at 12 bases. V lost 1 base, J lost 9 bases, and 1 base stayed unmatched. Germline CDR1 SGHAT, CDR2 FQNNGV. This CDR3 comprises 14 residues. CDR3 in DNA: TGTGCCAGCAGCTTAGTGACTAGCGGGAGTGAGCAGTTCTTC. Translated: CASSLVTSGSEQFF.

This clonotype was picked up many times. The rearrangement links TRBV13 to TRBJ2-3; tentatively, D is TRBD2 (5 bases). The CDR3 loop spans 15 amino acids. V was cut by 5 bases and J by 2 bases, with 14 bases left in between. Looked up from germline, CDR1 is PRHDT and CDR2 is FYEKMQ (reference sequence). The DNA for the CDR3 is TGTGCCAGCAGCGGCAAAGCGGAGCACACAGATACGCAGTATTTT. It specifies CASSGKAEHTDTQYF.

A few counts support this clonotype. The V gene is TRBV12-3 or TRBV12-4, the J gene TRBJ2-3; TRBD2 is a possible D gene (7 bases). This CDR3 is 16 amino acids long. Trimming took off 9 bases at V and 4 bases at J, with 23 bases between the two ends. Here the CDR3 reads CASGMTRGPEPDTQYF. The CDR3 nucleotides read TGTGCCAGTGGTATGACGCGGGGGCCGGAGCCAGATACGCAGTATTTT.

The chain has TRBV7-8 and TRBJ2-3, with 9 bases matching TRBD2. CDR1 and CDR2 from the germline V gene are SGHVS and FQNEAQ. V was pared by 5 bases and J by 6 bases, with 18 bases of the junction left unmatched. The CDR3 extends over 18 amino acids. The CDR3 DNA is TGTGCCAGCAGCGCCGTTTTGGGCGGGAGGGCCGGATTGGATACGCAGTATTTT. This gives the protein CASSAVLGGRAGLDTQYF.